The 18 T cell receptor beta chains given below trace back to one sample, sequenced in a study of blood T cells in healthy people across ages. The use of a sample-barcoded 5' primer and a J-beta primer mix characterized a second PCR of about 7 to 12 cycles. TCRdb re-called the 5' RACE reads with MiXCR, one entry per CDR3 protein. The sample has some 1.7 million distinct CDR3 sequences, approximately 28% seen once; the top ten hold roughly 8.2%. Material: blood. These receptors originate from a woman in her twenties or thirties in good health.

V is TRBV27 and J is TRBJ1-5; maybe TRBD1 (5 bases). The CDR3 extends over 13 amino acids. Trimming removed 6 bases at V and 6 bases at J, with 12 bases between. Germline assignment: CDR1 MNHEY and CDR2 SMNVEV (reference sequence). CDR3 DNA sequence: TGTGCCAGCAGACCCCAGGGAGGTCAGCCCCAGCATTTT. Translated: CASRPQGGQPQHF.

The table lists this clonotype with a count of one. The CDR3 here is CASSPGRQVPEAFF. In DNA form, the CDR3 reads TGTGCCAGCAGTCCCGGTCGACAGGTACCTGAAGCTTTCTTT. The V gene is TRBV25-1, the J gene TRBJ1-1, with D possibly being TRBD1 (6 bases). V was cut by 5 bases and J by 6 bases, with 16 bases left in between. Germline loops: CDR1 MGHDK, CDR2 SYGVNS. The CDR3 consists of 14 residues.

This clonotype showed up many times. V and J are TRBV5-1 and TRBJ2-6; no firm D call. The CDR3 covers 15 residues. The V and J ends lost 4 bases and 0 bases respectively, with 8 bases between them. Germline V gives CDR1 SGHRS, CDR2 YFSETQ. DNA for the CDR3: TGCGCCAGCAGCGGGCGGAGCTCTGGGGCCAACGTCCTGACTTTC. Translation: CASSGRSSGANVLTF.

There are many counts of this clonotype. This sequence joins TRBV29-1 and TRBJ1-2, with no clear D. Trimming stripped 2 bases from V and 10 bases from J, with 8 bases between. Germline-derived CDR1 and CDR2 are SQVTM and ANQGSEA. The CDR3 runs 10 residues. As DNA, the CDR3 is TGCAGCGTTGAAAAATCGGTCTACACCTTC. Translated: CSVEKSVYTF.

This clonotype was observed at least ten times. This chain links TRBV29-1 with TRBJ2-6, with D hard to call. The CDR3 extends over 12 amino acids. The germline CDR1 and CDR2 sequences are SQVTM and ANQGSEA. CDR3 protein: CSSSSGANVLTF. Written as DNA, the CDR3 is TGCAGTTCCAGCTCTGGGGCCAACGTCCTGACTTTC. Together with reference TRBV29-1 and TRBJ2-6, the CDR3 gives the full variable domain: SAVISQKPSRDICQRGTSLTIQCQVDSQVTMMFWYRQQPGQSLTLIATANQGSEATYESGFVIDKFPISRPNLTFSTLTVSNMSPEDSSIYLCSSSSGANVLTFGAGSRLTVL.

The chain is built from TRBV11-2 and TRBJ1-1, with 8 bases matching TRBD1. With V trimmed by 5 bases and J by 7 bases, 3 bases remained unmatched. This CDR3 region has 12 residues. Germline CDR1 is SGHAT and CDR2 is FQNNGV. CDR3 sequence: CASSTDRGEAFF. The CDR3 DNA follows: TGTGCCAGCAGCACTGACAGGGGTGAAGCTTTCTTT. Full variable domain (remainder filled in from reference TRBV11-2 and TRBJ1-1): EAGVAQSPRYKIIEKRQSVAFWCNPISGHATLYWYQQILGQGPKLLIQFQNNGVVDDSQLPKDRFSAERLKGVDSTLKIQPAKLEDSAVYLCASSTDRGEAFFGQGTRLTVV.

A few counts support this clonotype. This chain connects TRBV20-1 to TRBJ1-2; 7 bases are a match to TRBD1. Germline loops: CDR1 DFQATT, CDR2 SNEGSKA (reference sequence). The CDR3 has 13 residues. Germline trimming cut 7 bases from V and 4 bases from J; bases unmatched to any gene: 9. The CDR3: CSVSGGATYGYTF. Here the CDR3 DNA reads TGCAGTGTCTCAGGGGGAGCTACCTATGGCTACACCTTC.

This clonotype turned up a few times. The J gene is TRBJ1-2, the V gene TRBV9, with TRBD1 identical over 9 bases. The CDR3 is 15 amino acids. Germline V gives CDR1 SGDLS, CDR2 YYNGEE. The V and J ends lost 0 bases and 7 bases, in that order; junction bases with no gene match: 7. The CDR3 DNA is TGTGCCAGCAGCGTAGCTGCACAGGGGGCCGGTGGCTACACCTTC. It translates to CASSVAAQGAGGYTF.

In DNA form, the CDR3 reads TGTGCCAGCAGCTCAGAATACGGGACGGGCGGGGAGACCCAGTACTTC. Protein product: CASSSEYGTGGETQYF. The rearrangement joins TRBV11-2 to TRBJ2-5; D might be TRBD1 or TRBD2, each matching 5 bases. The CDR3 is made up of 16 amino acids. V lost 4 bases to trimming and J lost 5 bases, with 20 bases between them. In germline, CDR1 is SGHAT, CDR2 FQNNGV.

Points on this clonotype: One base away lies a much larger clone, so this may be a sequencing read error. The chain carries TRBV29-1 and TRBJ1-2; D perhaps matches TRBD1 (6 bases). The germline V gene encodes CDR1 SQVTM and CDR2 ANQGSEA. V shed 6 bases and J shed 13 bases, with 18 bases lying between them. This CDR3 spans 11 amino acids. CDR3 in amino acids: CSVLDDRSCTF. The CDR3 coding sequence is TGCAGCGTGTTAGACGACAGGTCATGCACCTTC.

In this sample, this clonotype turned up many times. This chain links TRBV5-1 with TRBJ2-7; possibly TRBD2 for D (6 bases). The CDR3 extends over 13 amino acids. Germline V gene lookup returns CDR1 SGHRS and CDR2 YFSETQ. V was clipped by 5 bases and J by 0 bases, with 9 bases between them. CDR3 protein: CASRWGDSYEQYF. The CDR3 nucleotides are TGCGCCAGCAGATGGGGGGACTCCTACGAGCAGTACTTC.

V is TRBV2 and J is TRBJ2-1; D could derive from TRBD1 or TRBD2 (6 bases each). Germline V gives CDR1 SNHLY, CDR2 FYNNEI. There are 16 residues in the CDR3. V gave up 6 bases and J gave up 4 bases, with 19 bases separating them. The chain's CDR3 is CASSGGTIGVYNEQFF. The CDR3 DNA is TGTGCCAGCAGCGGCGGGACAATTGGGGTTTACAATGAGCAGTTCTTC. Full variable domain (outside the CDR3, taken from reference TRBV2 and TRBJ2-1): EPEVTQTPSHQVTQMGQEVILRCVPISNHLYFYWYRQILGQKVEFLVSFYNNEISEKSEIFDDQFSVERPDGSNFTLKIRSTKLEDSAMYFCASSGGTIGVYNEQFFGPGTRLTVL.

J is TRBJ1-5 and V is TRBV12-3 or TRBV12-4, with D uncertain. The V end lost 3 bases, the J end lost 4 bases, and 7 bases lay between the germline ends. The CDR3 covers 13 residues. The CDR3 DNA reads TGTGCCAGCAGTTTCGGGATTAATCAGCCCCAGCATTTT. Amino acid sequence: CASSFGINQPQHF.

This clonotype was counted between two and nine times. This chain links TRBV6-6 with TRBJ2-7, with D uncertain. Germline loops: CDR1 MNHNY, CDR2 SVGAGI (reference sequence). Trimming cost V 8 bases and J 2 bases, with 13 bases left between them. The CDR3 runs to 13 residues. As DNA, the CDR3 is TGTGCCAGCGAAGACAACCGTGCCTACGAGCAGTACTTC. This gives the protein CASEDNRAYEQYF.

This clonotype was observed at least ten times. The chain links TRBV6-5 to TRBJ2-1, with a weak D call TRBD2 (5 bases). The CDR3 length is 15 residues. Trimming cost V 2 bases and J 5 bases, with 13 bases left between them. In germline, CDR1 is MNHEY, CDR2 SVGAGI. CDR3 in DNA: TGTGCCAGCAGTTACGGTAGCGCGGGCGACAATGAGCAGTTCTTC. Protein product: CASSYGSAGDNEQFF.

As for this clonotype: This clone may be a read error of a much larger clone one base away. This rearrangement joins TRBV7-9 to TRBJ1-2; 8 bases fit TRBD1. CDR1 and CDR2 (germline): SEHNR, FQNEAQ (reference sequence). This CDR3 region has 13 residues. For the CDR3, the DNA is TGTGCCAGCAGCTGGACAGGGAAATATGACTACACCTTC. Translating gives CASSWTGKYDYTF.

The rearrangement joins TRBV15 to TRBJ1-5; possibly TRBD1 for D (5 bases). Germline V CDR1 and CDR2: LNHNV, YYDKDF (reference sequence). V was clipped by 1 base and J by 0 bases, with 13 bases between them. This CDR3 contains 17 residues. The CDR3 reads CATSRAGGADSNQPQHF. As DNA, the CDR3 is TGTGCCACCAGCAGAGCCGGAGGGGCGGATAGCAATCAGCCCCAGCATTTT.

This clonotype occurred a few times. The gene calls are TRBV7-9 and TRBJ2-3, with 14 bases matching TRBD2. The CDR3 runs to 17 residues. The V gene end was trimmed by 4 bases and the J gene end by 5 bases; junction bases not matched to a gene: 8. CDR1 SEHNR and CDR2 FQNEAQ come from the germline V gene (reference sequence). The CDR3, as DNA: TGTGCCAGCAGCTCACCCGGGACTAGCGGGGGCGGAGATACGCAGTATTTT. This translates into CASSSPGTSGGGDTQYF.